This entry concerns a single T cell receptor (beta chain). Its antigen is unidentified. The trim removed 2 bases at V and 3 bases at J, leaving 6 bases unmatched. CDR3 length: 15 amino acids. CDR1 is SGHDT and CDR2 is YYEEEE in the germline V gene. These data originate in a study of cytomegalovirus exposure and HLA in healthy donors. General study results and limits: In a later analysis, specific HLA alleles were associated with 15,000 or so TCR beta sequences at a 0.05 false discovery rate.

PCR amplification relied on 60 Vbeta primers (plus 13 Jbeta primers). The data were produced by immunoSEQ multiplex PCR, yet TCRdb's version contains in-frame clones alone and is incomplete. The table includes around 200,000 clones, around 79% detected once. The chain links TRBV5-6 to TRBJ1-1; the match to TRBD1 covers 8 bases. The specimen sequenced was PBMCs. This TCR was recovered from a woman under 30 in good health and CMV-seronegative. This CDR3 reads CASSLGQGLDTEAFF. The CDR3 DNA follows: TGTGCCAGCAGCTTAGGACAGGGATTGGACACTGAAGCTTTCTTT.